The table lists the clone carrying this TCR beta chain with a few counts. The target antigen is unknown. Sequencing of TCR beta CDR3 used immunoSEQ survey depth. Using immunoSEQ multiplex PCR, the repertoire was profiled, and TCRdb retains in-frame clones only, with some absent. The repertoire consists of some 5,900 clones, with 65% occurring once and the leading ten covering about 42%. Trimming removed 2 bases from V and 14 bases from J; junction bases left unmatched: 8. Germline values: CDR1 MDHEN, CDR2 SYDVKM. The CDR3 covers 12 residues. This sample is drawn from a study of CD8 T cell repertoires and HIV-1 epitope variants.

Sequenced input: cultured CD8+ T cells derived from PBMCs. The sequence came from a male donor with HIV. The rearrangement joins TRBV28 to TRBJ1-2, with TRBD1 identical over 7 bases. CDR3 DNA sequence: TGTGCCAGCAGTTTAGAAGGGGGCGAAGGGACCTTC. It codes for CASSLEGGEGTF.